The clone carrying this T cell receptor beta chain showed up just once. The antigen remains unidentified. This sample is part of a study of PD-1 blockade in classical Hodgkin lymphoma. Notes on the study in general: Complete responders started with a diversity level that resembled newly diagnosed patients at baseline. Exclusion removed patients who began nivolumab under 1 year after ASCT.

The assay was immunoSEQ multiplex PCR, and TCRdb's table has in-frame clones only and misses some. The table includes 75,000 to 100,000 clones, 81% detected once. All patients experienced relapse after autologous stem cell transplantation, and brentuximab vedotin exposure was variable. This CDR3 contains 14 residues. Germline V gene data show CDR1 as KGHSH and CDR2 as LQKENI. The J segment lost 5 bases and the V segment lost 3 bases, leaving 3 bases of the junction unmatched. The specimen comprised peripheral blood mononuclear cells (PBMCs), sampled before the second cycle of nivolumab. The origin of this receptor is a human donor with classical Hodgkin lymphoma. This chain connects TRBV18 to TRBJ2-5; 10 positions agree with TRBD1. The CDR3 sequence is CASSPGQGRETQYF. CDR3 coding DNA: TGTGCCAGCTCACCGGGACAGGGGCGGGAGACCCAGTACTTC.